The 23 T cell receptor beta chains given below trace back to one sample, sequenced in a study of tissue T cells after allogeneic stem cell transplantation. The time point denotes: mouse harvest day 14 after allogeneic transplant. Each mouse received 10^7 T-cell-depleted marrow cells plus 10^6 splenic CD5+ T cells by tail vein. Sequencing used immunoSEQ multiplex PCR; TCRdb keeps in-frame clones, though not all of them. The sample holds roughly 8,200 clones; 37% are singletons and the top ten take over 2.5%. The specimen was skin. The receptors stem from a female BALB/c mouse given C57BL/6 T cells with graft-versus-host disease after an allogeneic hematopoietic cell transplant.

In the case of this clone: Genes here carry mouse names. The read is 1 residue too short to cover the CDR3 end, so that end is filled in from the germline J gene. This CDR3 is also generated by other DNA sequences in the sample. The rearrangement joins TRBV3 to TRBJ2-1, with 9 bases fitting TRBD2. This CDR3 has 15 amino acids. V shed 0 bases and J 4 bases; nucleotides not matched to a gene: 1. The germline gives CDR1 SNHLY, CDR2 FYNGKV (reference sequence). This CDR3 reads CASSLATGGYAEQFF. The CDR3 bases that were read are TGTGCCAGCAGCTTAGCGACTGGGGGATATGCTGAGCAGTTC.

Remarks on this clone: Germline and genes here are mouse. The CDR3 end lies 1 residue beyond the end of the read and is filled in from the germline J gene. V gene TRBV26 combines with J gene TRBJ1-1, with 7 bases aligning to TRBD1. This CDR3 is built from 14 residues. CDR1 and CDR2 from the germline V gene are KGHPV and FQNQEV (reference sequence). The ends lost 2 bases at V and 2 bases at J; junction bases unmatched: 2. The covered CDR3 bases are TGTGCCAGCAGTCTGGACAGGGTCAACACAGAAGTCTTC. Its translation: CASSLDRVNTEVF. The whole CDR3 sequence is CASSLDRVNTEVFF.

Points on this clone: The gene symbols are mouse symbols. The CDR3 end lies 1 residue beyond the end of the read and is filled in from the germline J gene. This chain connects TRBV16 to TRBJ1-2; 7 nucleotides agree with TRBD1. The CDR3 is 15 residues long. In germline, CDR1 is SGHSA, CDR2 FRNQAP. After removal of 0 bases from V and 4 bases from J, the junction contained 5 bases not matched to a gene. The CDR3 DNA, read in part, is TGTGCAAGCAGCTTAGATGGCAGGGGGGGCTCCGACTACACC. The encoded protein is CASSLDGRGGSDYT. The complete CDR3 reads CASSLDGRGGSDYTF.

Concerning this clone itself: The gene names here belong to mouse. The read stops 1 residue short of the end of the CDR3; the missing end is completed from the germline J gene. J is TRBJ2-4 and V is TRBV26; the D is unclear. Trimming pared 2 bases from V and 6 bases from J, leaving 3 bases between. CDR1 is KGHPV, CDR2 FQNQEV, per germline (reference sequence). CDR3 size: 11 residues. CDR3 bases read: TGTGCCAGCAGTCTGATGAACACCTTGTAC. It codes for CASSLMNTLY. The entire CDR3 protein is CASSLMNTLYF.

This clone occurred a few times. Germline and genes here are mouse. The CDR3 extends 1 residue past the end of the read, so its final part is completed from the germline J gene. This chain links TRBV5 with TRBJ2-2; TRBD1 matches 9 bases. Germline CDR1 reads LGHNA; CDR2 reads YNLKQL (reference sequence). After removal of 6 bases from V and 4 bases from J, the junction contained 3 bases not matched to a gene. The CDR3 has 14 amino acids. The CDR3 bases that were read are TGTGCCAGCAGTCGGGACAGGGCCACCGGGCAGCTCTAC. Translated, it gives CASSRDRATGQLY. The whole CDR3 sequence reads CASSRDRATGQLYF.

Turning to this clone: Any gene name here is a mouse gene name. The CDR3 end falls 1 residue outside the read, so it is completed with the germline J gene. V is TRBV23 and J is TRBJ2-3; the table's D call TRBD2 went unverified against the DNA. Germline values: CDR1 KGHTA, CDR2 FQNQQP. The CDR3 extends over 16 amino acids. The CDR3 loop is CSSSQRTGISAETLYF. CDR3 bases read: TGCTCCAGCAGTCAGAGGACTGGGATTAGTGCAGAAACGCTGTAT. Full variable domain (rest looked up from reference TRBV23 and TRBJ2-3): DAAVTQKPRYLIKMKGQEAEMKCIPEKGHTAVFWYQQKQSKELKFLIYFQNQQPLDQIDMVKERFSAVCPSSSLCSLGIRTCEAEDSALYLCSSSQRTGISAETLYFGSGTRLTVL.

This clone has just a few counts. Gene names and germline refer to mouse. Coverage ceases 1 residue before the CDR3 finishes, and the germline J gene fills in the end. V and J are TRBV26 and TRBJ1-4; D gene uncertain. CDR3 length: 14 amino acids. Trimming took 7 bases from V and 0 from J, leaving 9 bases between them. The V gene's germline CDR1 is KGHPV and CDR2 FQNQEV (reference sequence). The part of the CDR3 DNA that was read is TGTGCCAGCACACCAGGCCTTTCCAACGAAAGATTATTT. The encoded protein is CASTPGLSNERLF. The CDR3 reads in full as CASTPGLSNERLFF.

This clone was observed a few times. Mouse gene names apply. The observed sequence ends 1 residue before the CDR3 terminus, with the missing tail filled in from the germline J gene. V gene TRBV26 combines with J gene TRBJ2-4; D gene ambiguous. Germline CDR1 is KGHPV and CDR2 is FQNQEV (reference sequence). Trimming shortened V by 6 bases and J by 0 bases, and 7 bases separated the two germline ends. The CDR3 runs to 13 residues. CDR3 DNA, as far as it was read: TGTGCCAGCAGCCGGGATAGTCAAAACACCTTGTAC. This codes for CASSRDSQNTLY. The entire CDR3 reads CASSRDSQNTLYF. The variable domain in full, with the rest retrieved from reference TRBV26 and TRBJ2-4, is NSKVIQTPRYLVKGQGQKAKMRCIPEKGHPVVFWYQQNKNNEFKFLINFQNQEVLQQIDMTEKRFSAECPSNSPCSLEIQSSEAGDSALYLCASSRDSQNTLYFGAGTRLSVL.

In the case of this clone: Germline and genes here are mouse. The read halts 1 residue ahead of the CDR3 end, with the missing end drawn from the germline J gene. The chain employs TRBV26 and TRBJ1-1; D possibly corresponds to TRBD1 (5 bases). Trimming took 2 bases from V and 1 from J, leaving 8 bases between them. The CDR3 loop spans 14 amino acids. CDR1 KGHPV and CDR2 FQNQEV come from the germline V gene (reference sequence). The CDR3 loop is CASSLSQGNTEVFF. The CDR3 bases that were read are TGTGCCAGCAGTCTGAGCCAGGGGAACACAGAAGTCTTC.

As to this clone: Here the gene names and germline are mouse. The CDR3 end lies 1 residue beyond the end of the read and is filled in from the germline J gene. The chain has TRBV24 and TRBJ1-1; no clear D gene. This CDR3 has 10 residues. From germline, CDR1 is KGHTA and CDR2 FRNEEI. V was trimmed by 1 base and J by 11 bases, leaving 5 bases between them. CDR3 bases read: TGTGCCAGCAGTCTGTCGGGGGTCTTC. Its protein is CASSLSGVF. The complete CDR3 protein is CASSLSGVFF.

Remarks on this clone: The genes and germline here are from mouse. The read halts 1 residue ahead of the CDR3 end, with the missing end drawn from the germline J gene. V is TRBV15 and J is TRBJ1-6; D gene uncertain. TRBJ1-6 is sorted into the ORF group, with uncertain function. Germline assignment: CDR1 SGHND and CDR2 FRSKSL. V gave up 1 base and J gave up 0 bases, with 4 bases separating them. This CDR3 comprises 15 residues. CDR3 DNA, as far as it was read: TGTGCCAGCAGTTTAGTGCCTTCCTATAATTCGCCCCTCTAC. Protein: CASSLVPSYNSPLY. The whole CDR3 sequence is CASSLVPSYNSPLYF.

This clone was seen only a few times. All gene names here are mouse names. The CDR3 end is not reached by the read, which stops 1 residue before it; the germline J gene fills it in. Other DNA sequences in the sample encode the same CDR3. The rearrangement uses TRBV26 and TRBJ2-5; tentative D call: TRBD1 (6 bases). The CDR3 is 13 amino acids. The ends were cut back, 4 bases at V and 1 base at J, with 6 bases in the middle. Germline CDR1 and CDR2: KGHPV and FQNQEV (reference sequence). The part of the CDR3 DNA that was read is TGTGCCAGCAGTCGGACAGACCAAGACACCCAGTAC. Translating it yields CASSRTDQDTQY. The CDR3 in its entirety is CASSRTDQDTQYF.

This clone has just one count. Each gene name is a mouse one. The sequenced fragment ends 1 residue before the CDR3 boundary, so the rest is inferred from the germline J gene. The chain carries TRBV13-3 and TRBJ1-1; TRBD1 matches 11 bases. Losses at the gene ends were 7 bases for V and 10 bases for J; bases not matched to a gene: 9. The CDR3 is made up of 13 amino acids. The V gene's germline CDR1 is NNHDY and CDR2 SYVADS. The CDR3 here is CASRWDRGKGVFF. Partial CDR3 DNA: TGTGCCAGCCGATGGGACAGGGGGAAGGGAGTCTTC.

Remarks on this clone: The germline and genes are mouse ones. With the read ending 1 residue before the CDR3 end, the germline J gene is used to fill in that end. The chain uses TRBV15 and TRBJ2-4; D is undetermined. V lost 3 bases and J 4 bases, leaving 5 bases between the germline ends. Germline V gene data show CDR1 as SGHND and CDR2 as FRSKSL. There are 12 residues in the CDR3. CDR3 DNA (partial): TGTGCCAGCAGTTTGGAAAAAAACACCTTGTAC. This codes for CASSLEKNTLY. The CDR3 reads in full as CASSLEKNTLYF.

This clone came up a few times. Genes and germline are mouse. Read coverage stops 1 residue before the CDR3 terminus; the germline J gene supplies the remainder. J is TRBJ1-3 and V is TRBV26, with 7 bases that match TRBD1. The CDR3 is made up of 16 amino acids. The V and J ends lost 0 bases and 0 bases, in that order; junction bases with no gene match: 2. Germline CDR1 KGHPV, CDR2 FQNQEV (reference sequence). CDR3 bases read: TGTGCCAGCAGTCTGTCGGGACAGTATTCTGGAAATACGCTCTAT. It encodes CASSLSGQYSGNTLY. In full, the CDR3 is CASSLSGQYSGNTLYF.

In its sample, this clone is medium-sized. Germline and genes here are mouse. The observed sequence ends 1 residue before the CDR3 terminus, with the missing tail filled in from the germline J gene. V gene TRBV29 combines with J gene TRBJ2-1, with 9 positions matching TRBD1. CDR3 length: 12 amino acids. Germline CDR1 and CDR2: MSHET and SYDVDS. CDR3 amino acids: CGTGGGYAEQFF. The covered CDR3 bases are TGTGGCACAGGGGGCGGGTATGCTGAGCAGTTC.

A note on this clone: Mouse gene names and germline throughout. The CDR3 bases that were read are TGTGCTAGCAGGACAGGGGCGGGAGACACCCAGTAC. It encodes CASRTGAGDTQY. The complete CDR3 sequence is CASRTGAGDTQYF. This chain uses TRBV29 with TRBJ2-5; 8 nucleotides line up with TRBD1. The read gets to within 1 residue of the CDR3 end, and the germline J gene fills in the rest. In germline, CDR1 is MSHET, CDR2 SYDVDS. This CDR3 comprises 13 residues. V trimming: 6 bases; J trimming: 5 bases; junction bases outside the gene matches: 4.

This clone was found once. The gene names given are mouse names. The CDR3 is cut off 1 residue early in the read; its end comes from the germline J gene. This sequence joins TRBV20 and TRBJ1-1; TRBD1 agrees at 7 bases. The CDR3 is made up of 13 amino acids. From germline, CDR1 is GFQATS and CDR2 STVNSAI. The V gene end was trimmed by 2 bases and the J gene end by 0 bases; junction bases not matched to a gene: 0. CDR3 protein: CGARQGANTEVFF. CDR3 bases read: TGTGGTGCTAGGCAGGGGGCAAACACAGAAGTCTTC.

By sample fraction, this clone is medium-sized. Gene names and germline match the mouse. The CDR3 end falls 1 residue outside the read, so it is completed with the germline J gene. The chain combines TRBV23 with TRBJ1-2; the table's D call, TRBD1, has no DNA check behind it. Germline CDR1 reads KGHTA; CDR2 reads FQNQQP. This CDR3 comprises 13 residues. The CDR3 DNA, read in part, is TGCTCCAGCAGTCAGGGACAGGGCTCCGACTACACC. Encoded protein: CSSSQGQGSDYT. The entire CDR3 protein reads CSSSQGQGSDYTF.

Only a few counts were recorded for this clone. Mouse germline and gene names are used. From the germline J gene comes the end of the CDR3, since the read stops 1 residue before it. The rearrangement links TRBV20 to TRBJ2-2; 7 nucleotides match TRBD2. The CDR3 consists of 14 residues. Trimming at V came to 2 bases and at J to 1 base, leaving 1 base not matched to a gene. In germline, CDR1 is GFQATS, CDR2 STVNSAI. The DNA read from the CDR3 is TGTGGTGCTAGGACTGGGGTAAACACCGGGCAGCTCTAC. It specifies CGARTGVNTGQLY. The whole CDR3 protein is CGARTGVNTGQLYF.

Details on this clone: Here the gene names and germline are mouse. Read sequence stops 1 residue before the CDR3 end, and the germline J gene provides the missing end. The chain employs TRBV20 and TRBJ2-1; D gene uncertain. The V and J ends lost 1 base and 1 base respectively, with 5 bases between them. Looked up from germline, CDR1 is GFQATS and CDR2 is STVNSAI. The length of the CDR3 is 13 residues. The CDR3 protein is CGARGQNYAEQFF. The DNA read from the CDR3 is TGTGGTGCTAGGGGACAAAACTATGCTGAGCAGTTC.

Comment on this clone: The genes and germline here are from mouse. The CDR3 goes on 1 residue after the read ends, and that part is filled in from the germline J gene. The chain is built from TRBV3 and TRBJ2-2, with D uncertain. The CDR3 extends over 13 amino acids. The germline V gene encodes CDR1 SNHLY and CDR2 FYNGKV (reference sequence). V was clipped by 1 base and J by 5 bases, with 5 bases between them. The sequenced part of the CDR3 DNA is TGTGCCAGCAGCTTAGGACAAACCGGGCAGCTCTAC. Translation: CASSLGQTGQLY. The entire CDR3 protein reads CASSLGQTGQLYF.

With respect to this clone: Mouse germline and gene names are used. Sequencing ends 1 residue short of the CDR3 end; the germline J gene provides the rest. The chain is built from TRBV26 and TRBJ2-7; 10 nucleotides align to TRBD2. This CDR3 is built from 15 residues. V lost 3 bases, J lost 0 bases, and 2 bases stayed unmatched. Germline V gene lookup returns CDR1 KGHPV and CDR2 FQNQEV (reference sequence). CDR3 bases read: TGTGCCAGCAGTCTCAGGACTGGGGGCTCCTATGAACAGTAC. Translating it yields CASSLRTGGSYEQY. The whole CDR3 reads CASSLRTGGSYEQYF.